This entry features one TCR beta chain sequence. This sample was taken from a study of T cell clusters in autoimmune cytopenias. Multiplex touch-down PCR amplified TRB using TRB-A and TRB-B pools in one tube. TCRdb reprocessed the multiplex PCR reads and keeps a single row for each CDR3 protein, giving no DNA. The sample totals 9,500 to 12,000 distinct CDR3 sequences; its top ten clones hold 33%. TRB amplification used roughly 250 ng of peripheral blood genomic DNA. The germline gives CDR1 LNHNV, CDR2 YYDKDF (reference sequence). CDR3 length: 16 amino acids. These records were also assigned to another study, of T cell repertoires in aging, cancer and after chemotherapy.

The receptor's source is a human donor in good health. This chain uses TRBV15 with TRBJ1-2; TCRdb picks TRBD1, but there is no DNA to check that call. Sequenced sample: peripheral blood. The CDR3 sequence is CATTPGQGGKNYGYTF.